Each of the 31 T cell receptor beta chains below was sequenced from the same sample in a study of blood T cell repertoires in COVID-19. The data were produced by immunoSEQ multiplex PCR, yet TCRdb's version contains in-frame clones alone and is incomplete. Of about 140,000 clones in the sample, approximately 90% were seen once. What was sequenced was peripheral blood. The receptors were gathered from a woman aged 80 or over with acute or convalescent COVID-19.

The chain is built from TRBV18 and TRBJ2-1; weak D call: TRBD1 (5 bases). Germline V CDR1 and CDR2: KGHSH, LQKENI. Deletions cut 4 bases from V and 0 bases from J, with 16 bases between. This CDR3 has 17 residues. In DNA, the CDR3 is TGTGCCAGCTCACTCGCGATGACAGTAAGCTCCTACAATGAGCAGTTCTTC. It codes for CASSLAMTVSSYNEQFF. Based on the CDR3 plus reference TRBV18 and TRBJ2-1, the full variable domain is NAGVMQNPRHLVRRRGQEARLRCSPMKGHSHVYWYRQLPEEGLKFMVYLQKENIIDESGMPKERFSAEFPKEGPSILRIQQVVRGDSAAYFCASSLAMTVSSYNEQFFGPGTRLTVL.

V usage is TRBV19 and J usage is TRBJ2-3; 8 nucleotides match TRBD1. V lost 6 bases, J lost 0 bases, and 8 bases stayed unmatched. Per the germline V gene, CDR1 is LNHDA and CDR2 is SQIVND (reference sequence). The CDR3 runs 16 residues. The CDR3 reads CASRMAGTGSTDTQYF. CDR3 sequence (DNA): TGTGCCAGTAGGATGGCCGGGACAGGAAGCACAGATACGCAGTATTTT.

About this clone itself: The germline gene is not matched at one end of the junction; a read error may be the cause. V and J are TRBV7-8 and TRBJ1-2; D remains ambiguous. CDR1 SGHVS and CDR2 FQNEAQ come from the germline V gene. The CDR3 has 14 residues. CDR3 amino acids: CASSLAPSQYAYTF. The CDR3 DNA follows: TGTGCCAGCAGCTTAGCGCCTTCACAGTATGCCTACACCTTC.

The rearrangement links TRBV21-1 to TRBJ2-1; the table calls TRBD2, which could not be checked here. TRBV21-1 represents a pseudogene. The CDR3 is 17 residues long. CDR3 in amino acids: CASSPSGPSGGENEQFF. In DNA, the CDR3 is TGTGCCAGCAGCCCTTCGGGGCCTAGCGGGGGGGAAAATGAGCAGTTCTTC.

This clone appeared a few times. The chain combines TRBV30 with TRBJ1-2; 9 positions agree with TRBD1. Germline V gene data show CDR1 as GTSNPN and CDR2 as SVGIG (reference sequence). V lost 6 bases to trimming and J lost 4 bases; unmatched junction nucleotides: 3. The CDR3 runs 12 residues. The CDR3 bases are TGTGCCTGCCGGACAGGGGTCTATGGCTACACCTTC. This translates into CACRTGVYGYTF.

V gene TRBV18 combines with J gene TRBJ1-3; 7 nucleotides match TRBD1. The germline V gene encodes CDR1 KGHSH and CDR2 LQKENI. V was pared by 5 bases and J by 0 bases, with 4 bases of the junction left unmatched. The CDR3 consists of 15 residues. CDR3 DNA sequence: TGTGCCAGCTCAATGGACAGGACCTCTGGAAACACCATATATTTT. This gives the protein CASSMDRTSGNTIYF. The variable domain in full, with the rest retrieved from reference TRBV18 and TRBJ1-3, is NAGVMQNPRHLVRRRGQEARLRCSPMKGHSHVYWYRQLPEEGLKFMVYLQKENIIDESGMPKERFSAEFPKEGPSILRIQQVVRGDSAAYFCASSMDRTSGNTIYFGEGSWLTVV.

The CDR3 bases are TGTGCCAGCAGCCGGGTCTCAACTAATGAAAAACTGTTTTTT. Its protein is CASSRVSTNEKLFF. The rearrangement joins TRBV11-2 to TRBJ1-4; D is undetermined. V was pared by 5 bases and J by 0 bases, with 7 bases between. The CDR3 length is 14 residues. Germline assignment: CDR1 SGHAT and CDR2 FQNNGV.

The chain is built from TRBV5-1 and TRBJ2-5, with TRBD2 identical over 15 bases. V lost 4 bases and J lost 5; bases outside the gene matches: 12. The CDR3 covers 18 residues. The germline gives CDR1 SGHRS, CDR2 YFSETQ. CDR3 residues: CASSPPGLAGGGGETQYF. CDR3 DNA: TGCGCCAGCAGCCCACCGGGACTAGCGGGGGGTGGTGGCGAGACCCAGTACTTC. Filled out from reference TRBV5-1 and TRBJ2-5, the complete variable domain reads KAGVTQTPRYLIKTRGQQVTLSCSPISGHRSVSWYQQTPGQGLQFLFEYFSETQRNKGNFPGRFSGRQFSNSRSEMNVSTLELGDSALYLCASSPPGLAGGGGETQYFGPGTRLLVL.

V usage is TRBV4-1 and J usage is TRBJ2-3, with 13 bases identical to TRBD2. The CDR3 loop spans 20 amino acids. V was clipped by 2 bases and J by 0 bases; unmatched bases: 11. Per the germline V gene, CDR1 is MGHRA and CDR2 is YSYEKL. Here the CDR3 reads CASSQPRGLAGDLSTDTQYF. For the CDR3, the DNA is TGCGCCAGCAGCCAACCCCGAGGACTAGCGGGGGACCTTAGCACAGATACGCAGTATTTT.

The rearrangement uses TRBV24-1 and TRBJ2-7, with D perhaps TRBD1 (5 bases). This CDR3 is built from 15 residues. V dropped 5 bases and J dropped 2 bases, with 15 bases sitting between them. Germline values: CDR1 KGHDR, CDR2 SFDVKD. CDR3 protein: CATSGDRSSPYEQYF. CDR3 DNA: TGTGCCACCAGTGGCGACAGATCCTCACCCTACGAGCAGTACTTC.

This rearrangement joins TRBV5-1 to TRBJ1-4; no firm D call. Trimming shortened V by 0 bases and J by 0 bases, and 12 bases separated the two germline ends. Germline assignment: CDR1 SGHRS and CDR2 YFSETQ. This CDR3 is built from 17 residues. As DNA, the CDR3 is TGCGCCAGCAGCTTGGGGGTCAGTGCGGCAACTAATGAAAAACTGTTTTTT. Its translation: CASSLGVSAATNEKLFF.

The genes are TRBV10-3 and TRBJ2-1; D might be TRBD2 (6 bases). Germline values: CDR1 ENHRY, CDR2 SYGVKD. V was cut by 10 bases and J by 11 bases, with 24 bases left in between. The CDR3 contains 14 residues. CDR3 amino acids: CATTGVGQATQQFF. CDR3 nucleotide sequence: TGTGCCACGACGGGAGTGGGGCAGGCTACCCAGCAGTTCTTC.

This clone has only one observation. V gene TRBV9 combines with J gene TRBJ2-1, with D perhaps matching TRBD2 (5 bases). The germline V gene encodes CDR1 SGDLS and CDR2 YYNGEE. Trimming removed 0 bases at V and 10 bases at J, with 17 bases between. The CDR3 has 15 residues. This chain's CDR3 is CASSVGAGSPREQFF. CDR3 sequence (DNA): TGTGCCAGCAGCGTAGGGGCGGGTTCCCCCCGGGAGCAGTTCTTC.

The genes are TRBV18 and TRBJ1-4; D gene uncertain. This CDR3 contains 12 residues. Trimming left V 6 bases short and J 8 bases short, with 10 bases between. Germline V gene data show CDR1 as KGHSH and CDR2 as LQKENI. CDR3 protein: CASSTGREKLFF. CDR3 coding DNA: TGTGCCAGCTCCACCGGGAGGGAAAAACTGTTTTTT.

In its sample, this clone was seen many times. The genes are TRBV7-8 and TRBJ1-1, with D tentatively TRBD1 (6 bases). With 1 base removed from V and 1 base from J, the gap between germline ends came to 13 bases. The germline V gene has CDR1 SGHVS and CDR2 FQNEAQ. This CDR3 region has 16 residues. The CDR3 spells CASSLGVLGANTEAFF. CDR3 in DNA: TGTGCCAGCAGCTTAGGGGTGCTGGGGGCGAACACTGAAGCTTTCTTT. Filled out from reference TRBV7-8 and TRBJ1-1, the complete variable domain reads GAGVSQSPRYKVAKRGQDVALRCDPISGHVSLFWYQQALGQGPEFLTYFQNEAQLDKSGLPSDRFFAERPEGSVSTLKIQRTQQEDSAVYLCASSLGVLGANTEAFFGQGTRLTVV.

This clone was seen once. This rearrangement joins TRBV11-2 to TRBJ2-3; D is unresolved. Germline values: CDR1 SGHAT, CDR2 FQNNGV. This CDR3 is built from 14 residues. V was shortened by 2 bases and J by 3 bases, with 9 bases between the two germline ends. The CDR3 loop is CASSLSGLTDTQYF. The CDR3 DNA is TGTGCCAGCAGCTTATCAGGTTTAACAGATACGCAGTATTTT.

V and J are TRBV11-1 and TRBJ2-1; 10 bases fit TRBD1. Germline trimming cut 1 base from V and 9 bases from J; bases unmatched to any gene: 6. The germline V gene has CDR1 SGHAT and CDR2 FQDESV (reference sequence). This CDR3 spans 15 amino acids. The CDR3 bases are TGTGCCAGCAGCTTAGGGGGACAGGGGACTATTGAGCAGTTCTTC. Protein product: CASSLGGQGTIEQFF.

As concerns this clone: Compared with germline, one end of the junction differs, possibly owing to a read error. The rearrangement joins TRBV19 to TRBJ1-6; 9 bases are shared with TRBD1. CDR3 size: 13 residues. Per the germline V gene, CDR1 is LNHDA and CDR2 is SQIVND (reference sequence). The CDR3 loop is CASSIDSGGQGYF. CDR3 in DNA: TGTGCCAGTAGTATAGATTCAGGGGGACAGGGTTACTTT.

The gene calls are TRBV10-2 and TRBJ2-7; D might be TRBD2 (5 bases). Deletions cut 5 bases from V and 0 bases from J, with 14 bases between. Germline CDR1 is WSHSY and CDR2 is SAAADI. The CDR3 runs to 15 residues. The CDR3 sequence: CASSPGLGSSYEQYF. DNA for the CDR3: TGCGCCAGCAGTCCAGGACTGGGGAGCTCCTACGAGCAGTACTTC.

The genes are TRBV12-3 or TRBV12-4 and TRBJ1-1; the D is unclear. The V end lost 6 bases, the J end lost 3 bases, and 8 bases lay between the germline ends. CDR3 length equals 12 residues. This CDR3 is CASRLYDTEAFF. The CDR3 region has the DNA TGTGCCAGCAGACTCTATGACACTGAAGCTTTCTTT.

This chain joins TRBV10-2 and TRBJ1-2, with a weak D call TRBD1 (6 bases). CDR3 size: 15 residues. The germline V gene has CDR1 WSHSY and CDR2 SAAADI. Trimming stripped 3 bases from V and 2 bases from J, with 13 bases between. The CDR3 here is CASSERFTGNYGYTF. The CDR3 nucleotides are TGCGCCAGCAGTGAAAGATTCACAGGGAACTATGGCTACACCTTC.

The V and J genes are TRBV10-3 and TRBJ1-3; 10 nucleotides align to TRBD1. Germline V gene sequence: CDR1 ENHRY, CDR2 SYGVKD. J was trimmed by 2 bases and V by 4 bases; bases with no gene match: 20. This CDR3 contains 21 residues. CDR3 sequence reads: CAISAWGTGANPTTPGNTIYF. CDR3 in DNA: TGTGCCATCAGTGCGTGGGGGACAGGGGCTAACCCGACAACGCCTGGAAACACCATATATTTT.

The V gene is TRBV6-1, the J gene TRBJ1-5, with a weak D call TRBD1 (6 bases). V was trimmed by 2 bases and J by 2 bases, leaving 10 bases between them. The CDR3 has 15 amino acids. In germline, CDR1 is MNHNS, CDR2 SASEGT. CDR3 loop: CASSETGTGNQPQHF. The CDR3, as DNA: TGTGCCAGCAGTGAAACAGGGACGGGCAATCAGCCCCAGCATTTT.

Written as DNA, the CDR3 is TGTGCCAGTGGGGCCCATGCGGGGGGTTCATACAATGAGCAGTTCTTC. Translating gives CASGAHAGGSYNEQFF. V is TRBV10-3 and J is TRBJ2-1; TRBD2 agrees at 8 bases. There are 16 residues in the CDR3. Germline assignment: CDR1 ENHRY and CDR2 SYGVKD. After removal of 10 bases from V and 4 bases from J, the junction contained 15 bases not matched to a gene.

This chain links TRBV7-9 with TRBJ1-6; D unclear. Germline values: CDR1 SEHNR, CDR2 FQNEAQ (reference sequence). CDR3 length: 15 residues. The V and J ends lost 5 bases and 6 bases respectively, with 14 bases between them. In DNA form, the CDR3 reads TGTGCCAGCAGCCCCCTTTTAGCGTTTAATTCACCCCTCCACTTT. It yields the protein CASSPLLAFNSPLHF.

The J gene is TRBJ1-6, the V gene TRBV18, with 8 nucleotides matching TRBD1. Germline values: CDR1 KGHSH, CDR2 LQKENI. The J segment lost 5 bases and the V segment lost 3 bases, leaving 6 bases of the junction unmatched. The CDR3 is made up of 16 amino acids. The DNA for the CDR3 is TGTGCCAGCTCACCTCTTCAGGGGGCGGATAATTCACCCCTCCACTTT. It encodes CASSPLQGADNSPLHF.

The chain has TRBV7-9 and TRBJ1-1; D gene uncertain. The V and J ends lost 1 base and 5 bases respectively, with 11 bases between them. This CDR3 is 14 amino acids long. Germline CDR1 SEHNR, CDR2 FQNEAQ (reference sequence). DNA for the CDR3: TGTGCCAGCAGCTTAGAACCCCCGGGAACTGAAGCTTTCTTT. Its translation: CASSLEPPGTEAFF. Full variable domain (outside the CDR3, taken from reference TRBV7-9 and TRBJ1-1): DTGVSQNPRHKITKRGQNVTFRCDPISEHNRLYWYRQTLGQGPEFLTYFQNEAQLEKSRLLSDRFSAERPKGSFSTLEIQRTEQGDSAMYLCASSLEPPGTEAFFGQGTRLTVV.

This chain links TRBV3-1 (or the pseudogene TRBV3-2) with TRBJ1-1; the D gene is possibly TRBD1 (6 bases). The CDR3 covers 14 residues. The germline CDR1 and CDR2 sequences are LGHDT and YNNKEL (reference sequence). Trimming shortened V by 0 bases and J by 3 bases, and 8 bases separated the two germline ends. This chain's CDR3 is CASSQEGADTEAFF. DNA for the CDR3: TGTGCCAGCAGCCAAGAGGGGGCGGACACTGAAGCTTTCTTT.

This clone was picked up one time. The CDR3 DNA reads TGTGCCAGCAGCTTAGGAGGGGGCAGAGATACGCAGTATTTT. This sequence encodes CASSLGGGRDTQYF. J is TRBJ2-3 and V is TRBV11-2; 7 positions match TRBD1. Germline V gene sequence: CDR1 SGHAT, CDR2 FQNNGV. J lost 5 bases, V lost 1 base, and 3 bases had no gene match. This CDR3 has 14 amino acids.

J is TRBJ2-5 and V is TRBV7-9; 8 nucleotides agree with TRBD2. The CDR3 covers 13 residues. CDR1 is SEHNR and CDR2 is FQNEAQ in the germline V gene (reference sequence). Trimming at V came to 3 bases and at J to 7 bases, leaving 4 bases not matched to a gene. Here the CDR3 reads CASSLSGGVTQYF. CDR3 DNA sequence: TGTGCCAGCAGCTTGAGCGGGGGCGTGACCCAGTACTTC.

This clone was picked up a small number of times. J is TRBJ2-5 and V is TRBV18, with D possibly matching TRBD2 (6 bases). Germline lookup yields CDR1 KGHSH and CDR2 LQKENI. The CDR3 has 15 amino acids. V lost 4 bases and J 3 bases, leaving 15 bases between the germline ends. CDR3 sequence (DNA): TGTGCCAGCTCACAACAACAGCGGACTAAAGAGACCCAGTACTTC. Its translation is CASSQQQRTKETQYF.